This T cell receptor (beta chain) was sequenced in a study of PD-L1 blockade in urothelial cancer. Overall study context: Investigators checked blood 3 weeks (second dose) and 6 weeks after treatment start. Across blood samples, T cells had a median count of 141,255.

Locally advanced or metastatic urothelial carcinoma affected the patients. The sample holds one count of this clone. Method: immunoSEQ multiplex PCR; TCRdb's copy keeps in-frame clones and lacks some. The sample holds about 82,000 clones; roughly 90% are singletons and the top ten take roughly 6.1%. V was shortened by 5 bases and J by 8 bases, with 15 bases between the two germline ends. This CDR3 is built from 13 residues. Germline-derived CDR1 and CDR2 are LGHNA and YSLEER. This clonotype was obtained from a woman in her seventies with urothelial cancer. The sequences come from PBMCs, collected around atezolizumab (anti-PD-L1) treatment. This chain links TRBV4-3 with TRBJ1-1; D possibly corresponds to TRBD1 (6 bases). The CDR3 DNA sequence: TGCGCCAGCAGCTCATTAGAGGGGGGGGAAGCTTTCTTT. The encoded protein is CASSSLEGGEAFF.